This T cell receptor (beta chain) was retrieved from a study of CD8+CD57+ T cells in acquired aplastic anemia. Study context: The average for DNA from sorted CD4+ and CD8+ cells was 2.5 to 4 ug.

This clonotype was found many times. Its specificity is unknown. The study, taken as a whole, reports: Patients and controls were not found to differ significantly in CD8+ Simpson's diversity. Between patients and controls, about 31 CD8+ CDR3 sequences were found in common.

The template used for profiling TCR beta VDJ and CDR3 was genomic DNA. TCRdb reanalysed the reads using MiXCR and keeps one entry per CDR3 protein. The sample records some 120,000 distinct CDR3 sequences, 40% being singletons. This CDR3 comprises 14 residues. V was clipped by 0 bases and J by 2 bases, with 8 bases between them. Germline V lookup: CDR1 SGHRS, CDR2 YFSETQ. Sequencing was done on patients that had shown CD8+CD57+ cell expansion by flow cytometry. Sequenced: sorted CD4+, CD8+, or CD8+CD57+ T cells (not recorded which) from PBMCs. The clonotype comes from a human donor with aplastic anemia. This chain connects TRBV5-1 to TRBJ2-5; weak D call: TRBD1 (6 bases). This CDR3 is CASSLGRGQETQYF. Written as DNA, the CDR3 is TGCGCCAGCAGCTTGGGTAGGGGGCAAGAGACCCAGTACTTC. Full variable domain (outside the CDR3, taken from reference TRBV5-1 and TRBJ2-5): KAGVTQTPRYLIKTRGQQVTLSCSPISGHRSVSWYQQTPGQGLQFLFEYFSETQRNKGNFPGRFSGRQFSNSRSEMNVSTLELGDSALYLCASSLGRGQETQYFGPGTRLLVL.